The 14 T cell receptor beta chains below come from one sample, sequenced in a study of T cell responses to AZD1222 COVID-19 vaccine. Assay: immunoSEQ multiplex PCR; the TCRdb copy retains only in-frame clones and omits some. The profile shows 35,000 to 50,000 clones, 80% of them singletons. Sequenced here: peripheral blood, sampled 28 days after the second dose of the MenACWY control vaccine. All receptors come from an adult who received the MenACWY meningococcal vaccine as a control.

This clone showed up just once. V and J are TRBV2 and TRBJ2-5, with unresolved D. This CDR3 contains 13 residues. The V end lost 5 bases, the J end lost 7 bases, and 14 bases lay between the germline ends. Germline V gene data show CDR1 as SNHLY and CDR2 as FYNNEI. CDR3 residues: CASSQDTLGTQYF. The CDR3 DNA reads TGTGCCAGCAGTCAAGACACGCTGGGGACCCAGTACTTC.

The genes are TRBV4-2 and TRBJ1-5; D may be TRBD1 (5 bases). This CDR3 comprises 17 residues. Germline V gives CDR1 LGHNA, CDR2 YNFKEQ. V lost 4 bases and J 5 bases, leaving 21 bases between the germline ends. CDR3 residues: CASSLQAKGIRDQPQHF. CDR3 in DNA: TGTGCCAGCAGCCTCCAGGCGAAGGGGATTAGGGATCAGCCCCAGCATTTT.

J is TRBJ1-2 and V is TRBV28; D may be TRBD1 (6 bases). Germline CDR1 reads MDHEN; CDR2 reads SYDVKM. CDR3 length: 14 residues. Trimming removed 4 bases at V and 4 bases at J, with 13 bases between. CDR3 sequence (DNA): TGTGCCAGCAGTTGGCGGGGGCCAGGCTATGGCTACACCTTC. Its translation: CASSWRGPGYGYTF.

This rearrangement joins TRBV18 to TRBJ2-2; TRBD2 might be the D (5 bases). CDR1 KGHSH and CDR2 LQKENI come from the germline V gene. This CDR3 has 17 amino acids. V gave up 5 bases and J gave up 5 bases, with 21 bases separating them. CDR3 in amino acids: CASSMGGLLYSTGELFF. The CDR3, as DNA: TGTGCCAGCTCAATGGGCGGACTTCTCTACTCTACCGGGGAGCTGTTTTTT.

The V gene is TRBV7-6, the J gene TRBJ1-2; no clear D. Germline V gene sequence: CDR1 SGHVS, CDR2 FNYEAQ. The CDR3 runs 16 residues. V was clipped by 5 bases and J by 2 bases, with 18 bases between them. The CDR3 spells CASSGVIAGLNYGYTF. The CDR3 nucleotides are TGTGCCAGCAGCGGCGTGATAGCGGGCCTGAACTATGGCTACACCTTC. The variable domain in full, completed from reference TRBV7-6 and TRBJ1-2, reads GAGVSQSPRYKVTKRGQDVALRCDPISGHVSLYWYRQALGQGPEFLTYFNYEAQQDKSGLPNDRFSAERPEGSISTLTIQRTEQRDSAMYRCASSGVIAGLNYGYTFGSGTRLTVV.

This CDR3 reads CASSPGGFYEQYF. CDR3 in DNA: TGCGCCAGCAGCCCGGGGGGGTTCTACGAGCAGTACTTC. The chain joins TRBV5-1 to TRBJ2-7; 8 bases fit TRBD2. J lost 3 bases, V lost 4 bases, and 3 bases had no gene match. From germline, CDR1 is SGHRS and CDR2 YFSETQ. CDR3 length: 13 residues.

The genes are TRBV24-1 and TRBJ1-2; D remains ambiguous. From germline, CDR1 is KGHDR and CDR2 SFDVKD. The V end lost 10 bases, the J end lost 0 bases, and 2 bases lay between the germline ends. CDR3 size: 10 residues. The CDR3 nucleotides are TGTGCCACTGCTAACTATGGCTACACCTTC. Encoded protein: CATANYGYTF.

V and J are TRBV5-1 and TRBJ2-5, with 8 bases that match TRBD1. The germline V gene has CDR1 SGHRS and CDR2 YFSETQ. The CDR3 length is 15 residues. With 3 bases clipped from V and 5 bases from J, the junction kept 9 bases outside the gene matches. CDR3 DNA sequence: TGCGCCAGCAGCTGGCAGGGGGCTTCTTCTGAGACCCAGTACTTC. Its protein product is CASSWQGASSETQYF.

J is TRBJ2-1 and V is TRBV20-1, with no clear D. Germline V gene lookup returns CDR1 DFQATT and CDR2 SNEGSKA (reference sequence). Deletions cut 3 bases from V and 8 bases from J, with 8 bases between. The CDR3 spans 11 residues. The CDR3 protein is CSASGRYEQFF. In DNA form, the CDR3 reads TGCAGTGCTAGTGGTAGATATGAGCAGTTCTTC.

V usage is TRBV14 and J usage is TRBJ1-1; possibly TRBD1 for D (5 bases). This CDR3 comprises 12 residues. The V end lost 3 bases, the J end lost 11 bases, and 13 bases lay between the germline ends. Germline V gene data show CDR1 as SGHDN and CDR2 as FVKESK. The CDR3 spells CASSHLGDGAFF. The CDR3 DNA sequence: TGTGCCAGCAGCCATTTAGGGGATGGTGCTTTCTTT.

The chain uses TRBV25-1 and TRBJ2-4; no firm D call. V shed 9 bases and J shed 8 bases, with 14 bases lying between them. The CDR3 length is 12 residues. Germline assignment: CDR1 MGHDK and CDR2 SYGVNS. The CDR3 here is CARVGPRDIQYF. The CDR3 nucleotides read TGTGCCAGAGTTGGGCCTCGGGACATTCAGTACTTC.

V and J are TRBV28 and TRBJ2-7; tentatively, D is TRBD2 (6 bases). This CDR3 has 14 residues. Looked up from germline, CDR1 is MDHEN and CDR2 is SYDVKM. V gave up 5 bases and J gave up 3 bases, with 14 bases separating them. The CDR3 DNA follows: TGTGCCAGCAGTGTCGGCGGGACGCACTACGAGCAGTACTTC. Residues: CASSVGGTHYEQYF.

This sequence joins TRBV27 and TRBJ2-2, with 10 bases fitting TRBD1. CDR1 MNHEY and CDR2 SMNVEV come from the germline V gene (reference sequence). CDR3 length: 15 residues. With V trimmed by 10 bases and J by 2 bases, 7 bases remained unmatched. The CDR3 DNA is TGTGCCACATCCGGGGACAGGGGAAACACCGGGGAGCTGTTTTTT. Its protein is CATSGDRGNTGELFF.

V usage is TRBV4-1 and J usage is TRBJ1-6; perhaps TRBD1 as D (5 bases). CDR3 size: 14 residues. CDR1 is MGHRA and CDR2 is YSYEKL in the germline V gene. V lost 1 base and J 7 bases, leaving 8 bases between the germline ends. The CDR3 nucleotides are TGCGCCAGCAGCCAAGGACAGTACAATTCACCCCTCCACTTT. This sequence encodes CASSQGQYNSPLHF.